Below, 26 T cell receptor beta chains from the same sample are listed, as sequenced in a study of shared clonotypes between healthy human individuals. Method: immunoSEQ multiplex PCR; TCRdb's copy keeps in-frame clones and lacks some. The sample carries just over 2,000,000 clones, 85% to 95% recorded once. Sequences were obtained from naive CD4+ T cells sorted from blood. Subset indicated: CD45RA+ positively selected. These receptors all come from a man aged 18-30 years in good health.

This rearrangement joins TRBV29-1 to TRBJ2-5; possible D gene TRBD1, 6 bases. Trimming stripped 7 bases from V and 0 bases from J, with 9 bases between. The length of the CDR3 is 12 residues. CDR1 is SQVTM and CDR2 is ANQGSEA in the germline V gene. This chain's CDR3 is CSAWTDQETQYF. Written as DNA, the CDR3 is TGCAGCGCCTGGACAGACCAAGAGACCCAGTACTTC. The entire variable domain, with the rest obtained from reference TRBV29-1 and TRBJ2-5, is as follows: SAVISQKPSRDICQRGTSLTIQCQVDSQVTMMFWYRQQPGQSLTLIATANQGSEATYESGFVIDKFPISRPNLTFSTLTVSNMSPEDSSIYLCSAWTDQETQYFGPGTRLLVL.

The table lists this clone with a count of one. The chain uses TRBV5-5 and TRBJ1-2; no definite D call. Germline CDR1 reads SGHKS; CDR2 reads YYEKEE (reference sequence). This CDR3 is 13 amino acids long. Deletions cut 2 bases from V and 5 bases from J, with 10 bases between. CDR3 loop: CASSFPGPYGYTF. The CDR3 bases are TGTGCCAGCAGCTTTCCCGGACCGTATGGCTACACCTTC. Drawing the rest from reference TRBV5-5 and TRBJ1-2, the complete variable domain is DAGVTQSPTHLIKTRGQQVTLRCSPISGHKSVSWYQQVLGQGPQFIFQYYEKEERGRGNFPDRFSARQFPNYSSELNVNALLLGDSALYLCASSFPGPYGYTFGSGTRLTVV.

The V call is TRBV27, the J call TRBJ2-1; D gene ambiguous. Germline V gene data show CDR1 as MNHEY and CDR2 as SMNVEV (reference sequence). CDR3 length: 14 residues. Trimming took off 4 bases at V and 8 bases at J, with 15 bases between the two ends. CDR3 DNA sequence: TGTGCCAGCAGTTACGGGTCCCCCGTGGATGAGCAGTTCTTC. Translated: CASSYGSPVDEQFF.

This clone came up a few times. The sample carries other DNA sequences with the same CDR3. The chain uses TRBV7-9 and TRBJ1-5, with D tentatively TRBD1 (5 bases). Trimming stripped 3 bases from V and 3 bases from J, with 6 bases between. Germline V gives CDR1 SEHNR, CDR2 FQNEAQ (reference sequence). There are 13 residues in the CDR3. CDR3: CASSLGDNQPQHF. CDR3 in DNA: TGTGCCAGCAGCTTGGGGGACAATCAGCCCCAGCATTTT.

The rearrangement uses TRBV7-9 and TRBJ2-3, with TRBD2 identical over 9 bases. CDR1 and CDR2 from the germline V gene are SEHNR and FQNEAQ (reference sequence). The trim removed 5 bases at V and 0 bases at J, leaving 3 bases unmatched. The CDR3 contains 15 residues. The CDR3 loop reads CASSRSGGSTDTQYF. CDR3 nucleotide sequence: TGTGCCAGCAGCCGTAGCGGGGGAAGCACAGATACGCAGTATTTT.

CDR3 amino acids: CASSPHGGGAGLHTDTQYF. The DNA for the CDR3 is TGCGCCAGCAGCCCACATGGAGGGGGCGCCGGCCTACACACAGATACGCAGTATTTT. This rearrangement joins TRBV4-3 to TRBJ2-3; D perhaps matches TRBD1 (7 bases). The CDR3 consists of 19 residues. The ends were cut back, 4 bases at V and 2 bases at J, with 25 bases in the middle. The germline gives CDR1 LGHNA, CDR2 YSLEER.

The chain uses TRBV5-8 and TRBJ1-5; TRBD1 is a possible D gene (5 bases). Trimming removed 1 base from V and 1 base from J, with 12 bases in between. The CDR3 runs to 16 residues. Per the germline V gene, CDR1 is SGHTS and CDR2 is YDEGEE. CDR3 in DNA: TGTGCCAGCAGCTTGTGGGGGTGGTTGAGCAATCAGCCCCAGCATTTT. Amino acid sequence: CASSLWGWLSNQPQHF.

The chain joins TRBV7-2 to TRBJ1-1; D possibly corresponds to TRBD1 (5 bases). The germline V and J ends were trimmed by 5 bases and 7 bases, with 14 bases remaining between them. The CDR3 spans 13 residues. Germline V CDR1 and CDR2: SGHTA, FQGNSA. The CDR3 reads CASSLQGFNEAFF. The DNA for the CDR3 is TGTGCCAGCAGCCTTCAGGGTTTCAATGAAGCTTTCTTT.

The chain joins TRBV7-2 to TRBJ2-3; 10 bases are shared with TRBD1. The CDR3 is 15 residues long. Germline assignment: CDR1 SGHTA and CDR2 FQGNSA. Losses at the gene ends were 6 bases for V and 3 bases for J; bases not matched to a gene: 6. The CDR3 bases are TGTGCCAGCAGTCCTCGACAGGGGGCAACAGATACGCAGTATTTT. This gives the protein CASSPRQGATDTQYF.

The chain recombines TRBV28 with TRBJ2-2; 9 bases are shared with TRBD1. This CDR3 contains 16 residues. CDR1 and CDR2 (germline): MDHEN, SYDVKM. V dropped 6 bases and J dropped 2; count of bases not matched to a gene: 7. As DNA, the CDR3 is TGTGCCAGCAGCAAAGTAACAGGGGGCAACACCGGGGAGCTGTTTTTT. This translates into CASSKVTGGNTGELFF.

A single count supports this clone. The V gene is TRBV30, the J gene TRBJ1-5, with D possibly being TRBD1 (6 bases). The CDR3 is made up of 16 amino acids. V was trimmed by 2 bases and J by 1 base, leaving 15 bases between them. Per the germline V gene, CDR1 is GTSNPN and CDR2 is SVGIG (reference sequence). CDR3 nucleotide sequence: TGTGCCTGGAGTACTAGGGGGAAGGGGAGCAATCAGCCCCAGCATTTT. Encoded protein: CAWSTRGKGSNQPQHF.

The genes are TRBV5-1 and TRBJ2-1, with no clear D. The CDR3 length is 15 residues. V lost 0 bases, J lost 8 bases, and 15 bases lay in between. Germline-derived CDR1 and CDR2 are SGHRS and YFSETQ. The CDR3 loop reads CASSLAVSQLYEQFF. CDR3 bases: TGCGCCAGCAGCTTGGCCGTTTCACAGTTATATGAGCAGTTCTTC.

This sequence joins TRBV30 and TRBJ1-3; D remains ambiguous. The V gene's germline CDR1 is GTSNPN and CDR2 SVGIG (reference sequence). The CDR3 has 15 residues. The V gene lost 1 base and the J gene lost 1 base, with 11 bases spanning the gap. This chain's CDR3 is CAWSGTARSGNTIYF. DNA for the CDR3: TGTGCCTGGAGTGGAACAGCCCGATCTGGAAACACCATATATTTT.

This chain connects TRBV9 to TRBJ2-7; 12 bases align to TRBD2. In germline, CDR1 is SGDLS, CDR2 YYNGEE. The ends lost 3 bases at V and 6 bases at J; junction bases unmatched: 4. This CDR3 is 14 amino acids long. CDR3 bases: TGTGCCAGCAGCGCGACTAGCGGGAGAGCCGAGCAGTACTTC. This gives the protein CASSATSGRAEQYF.

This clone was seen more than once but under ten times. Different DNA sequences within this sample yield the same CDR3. CDR3 coding DNA: TGTGCCAGCAGTTTACTATACAATGAGCAGTTCTTC. Its protein is CASSLLYNEQFF. This chain joins TRBV28 and TRBJ2-1; D is unresolved. CDR1 is MDHEN and CDR2 is SYDVKM in the germline V gene. Trimming removed 2 bases from V and 4 bases from J, with 3 bases in between. The CDR3 has 12 residues.

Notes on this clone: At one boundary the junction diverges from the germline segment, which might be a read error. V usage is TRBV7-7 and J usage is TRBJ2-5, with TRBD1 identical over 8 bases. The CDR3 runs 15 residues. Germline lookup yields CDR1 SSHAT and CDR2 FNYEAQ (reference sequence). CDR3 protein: CASSLGQGARETQYF. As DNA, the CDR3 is TGTGCTAGCAGCTTAGGGCAGGGGGCTCGTGAGACCCAGTACTTC.

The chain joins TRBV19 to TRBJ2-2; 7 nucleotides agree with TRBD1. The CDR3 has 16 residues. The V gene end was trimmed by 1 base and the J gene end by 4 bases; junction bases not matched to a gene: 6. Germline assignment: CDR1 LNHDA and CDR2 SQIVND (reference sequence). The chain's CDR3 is CASSIVGQLSTGELFF. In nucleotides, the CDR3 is TGTGCCAGTAGTATAGTGGGACAGTTAAGCACCGGGGAGCTGTTTTTT.

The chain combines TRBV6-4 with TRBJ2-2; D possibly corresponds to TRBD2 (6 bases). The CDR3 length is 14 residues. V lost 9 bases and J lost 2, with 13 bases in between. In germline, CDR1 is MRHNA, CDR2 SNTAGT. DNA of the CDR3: TGTGCCAGTAGGAGGGATCTTAACACCGGGGAGCTGTTTTTT. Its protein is CASRRDLNTGELFF.

The CDR3 sequence is CASSVGLPRATGELFF. The CDR3 DNA follows: TGTGCCAGCAGCGTAGGGCTGCCCCGGGCTACCGGGGAGCTGTTTTTT. The rearrangement links TRBV9 to TRBJ2-2; D remains ambiguous. Per germline, CDR1 SGDLS and CDR2 YYNGEE. The length of the CDR3 is 16 residues. V shed 0 bases and J shed 5 bases, with 14 bases lying between them. Together with reference TRBV9 and TRBJ2-2, the CDR3 gives the full variable domain: DSGVTQTPKHLITATGQRVTLRCSPRSGDLSVYWYQQSLDQGLQFLIQYYNGEERAKGNILERFSAQQFPDLHSELNLSSLELGDSALYFCASSVGLPRATGELFFGEGSRLTVL.

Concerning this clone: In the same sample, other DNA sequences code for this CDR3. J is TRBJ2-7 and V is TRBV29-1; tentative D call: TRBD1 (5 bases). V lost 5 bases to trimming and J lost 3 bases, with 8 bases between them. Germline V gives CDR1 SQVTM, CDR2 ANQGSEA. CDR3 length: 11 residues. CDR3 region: CSVRGVYEQYF. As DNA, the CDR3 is TGCAGCGTTAGGGGCGTCTACGAGCAGTACTTC.

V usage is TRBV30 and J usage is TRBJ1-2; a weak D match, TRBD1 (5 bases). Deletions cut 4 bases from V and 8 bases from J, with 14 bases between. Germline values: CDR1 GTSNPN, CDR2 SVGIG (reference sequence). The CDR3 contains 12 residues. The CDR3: CAWKYRRGGYTF. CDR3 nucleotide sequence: TGTGCCTGGAAGTACAGGCGCGGAGGCTACACCTTC.

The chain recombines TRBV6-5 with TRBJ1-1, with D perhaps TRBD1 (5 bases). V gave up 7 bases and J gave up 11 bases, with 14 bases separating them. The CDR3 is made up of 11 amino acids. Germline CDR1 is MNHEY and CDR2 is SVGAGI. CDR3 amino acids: CASINRDRAFF. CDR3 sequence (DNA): TGTGCCAGCATTAACCGGGACCGGGCTTTCTTT.

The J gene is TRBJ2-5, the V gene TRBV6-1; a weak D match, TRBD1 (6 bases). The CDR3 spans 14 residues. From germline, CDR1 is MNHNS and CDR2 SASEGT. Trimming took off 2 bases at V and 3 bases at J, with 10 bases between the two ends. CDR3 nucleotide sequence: TGTGCCAGCAGTGAATGGGCAGGGGAAGAGACCCAGTACTTC. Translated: CASSEWAGEETQYF.

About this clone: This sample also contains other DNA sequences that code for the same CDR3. This CDR3 reads CASSPRTDTQYF. The CDR3 nucleotides read TGTGCCAGCTCCCCCCGCACAGATACGCAGTATTTT. The chain uses TRBV18 and TRBJ2-3; D is ambiguous. The CDR3 has 12 amino acids. The V gene's germline CDR1 is KGHSH and CDR2 LQKENI. V was pared by 6 bases and J by 1 base, with 5 bases between.

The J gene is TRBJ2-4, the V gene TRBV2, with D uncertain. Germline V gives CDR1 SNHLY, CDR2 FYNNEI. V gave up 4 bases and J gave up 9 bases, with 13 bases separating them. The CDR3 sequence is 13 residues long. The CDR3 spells CASSGEGPTIQYF. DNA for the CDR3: TGTGCCAGCAGTGGGGAAGGGCCTACCATTCAGTACTTC.

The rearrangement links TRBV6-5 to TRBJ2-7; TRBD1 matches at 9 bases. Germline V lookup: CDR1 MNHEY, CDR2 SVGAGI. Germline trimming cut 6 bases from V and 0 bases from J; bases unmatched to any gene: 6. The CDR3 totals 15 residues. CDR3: CASRRQGGSSYEQYF. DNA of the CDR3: TGTGCCAGCAGACGACAGGGGGGTAGCTCCTACGAGCAGTACTTC.